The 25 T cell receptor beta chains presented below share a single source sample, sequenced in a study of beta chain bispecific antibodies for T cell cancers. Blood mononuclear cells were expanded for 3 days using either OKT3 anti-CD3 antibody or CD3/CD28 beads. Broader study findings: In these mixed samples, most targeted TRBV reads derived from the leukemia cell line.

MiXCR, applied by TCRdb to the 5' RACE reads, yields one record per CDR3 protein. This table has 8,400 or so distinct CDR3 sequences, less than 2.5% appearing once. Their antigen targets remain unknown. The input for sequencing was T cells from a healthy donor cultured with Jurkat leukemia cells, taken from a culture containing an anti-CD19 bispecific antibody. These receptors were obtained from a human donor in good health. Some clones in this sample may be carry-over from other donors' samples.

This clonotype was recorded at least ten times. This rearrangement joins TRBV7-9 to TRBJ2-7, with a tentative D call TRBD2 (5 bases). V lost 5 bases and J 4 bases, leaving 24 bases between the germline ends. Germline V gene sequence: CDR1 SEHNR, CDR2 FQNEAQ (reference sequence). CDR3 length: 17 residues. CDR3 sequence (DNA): TGTGCCAGCAGCGGAGGCCCGGGATTGAAAGGTTCTTACGAGCAGTACTTC. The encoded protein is CASSGGPGLKGSYEQYF.

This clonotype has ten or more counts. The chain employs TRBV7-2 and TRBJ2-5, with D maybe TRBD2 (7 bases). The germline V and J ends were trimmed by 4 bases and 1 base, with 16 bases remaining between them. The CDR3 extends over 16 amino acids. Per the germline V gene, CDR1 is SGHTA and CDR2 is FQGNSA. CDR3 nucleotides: TGTGCCAGCAGCTCCGCCGGCGGGGGCCTCCAAGAGACCCAGTACTTC. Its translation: CASSSAGGGLQETQYF.

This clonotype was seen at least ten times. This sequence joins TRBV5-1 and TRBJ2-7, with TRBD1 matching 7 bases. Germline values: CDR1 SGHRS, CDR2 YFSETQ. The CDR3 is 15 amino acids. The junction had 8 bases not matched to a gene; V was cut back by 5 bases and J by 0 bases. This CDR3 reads CASREGGDSSYEQYF. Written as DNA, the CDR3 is TGCGCCAGCAGGGAAGGGGGCGATAGCTCCTACGAGCAGTACTTC.

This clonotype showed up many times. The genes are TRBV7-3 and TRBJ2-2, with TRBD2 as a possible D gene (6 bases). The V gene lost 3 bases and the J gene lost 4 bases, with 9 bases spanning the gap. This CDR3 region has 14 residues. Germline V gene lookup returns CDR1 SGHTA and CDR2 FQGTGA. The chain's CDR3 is CASSFLGGTGELFF. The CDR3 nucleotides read TGTGCCAGCAGCTTTCTGGGAGGCACCGGGGAGCTGTTTTTT.

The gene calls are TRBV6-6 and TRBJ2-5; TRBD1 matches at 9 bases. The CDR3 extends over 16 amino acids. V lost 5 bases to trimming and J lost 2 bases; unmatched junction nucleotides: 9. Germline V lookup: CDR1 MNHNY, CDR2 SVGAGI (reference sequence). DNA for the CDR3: TGTGCCAGCAGTCTCCCCACGGGACAGGGTCAAGAGACCCAGTACTTC. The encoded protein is CASSLPTGQGQETQYF.

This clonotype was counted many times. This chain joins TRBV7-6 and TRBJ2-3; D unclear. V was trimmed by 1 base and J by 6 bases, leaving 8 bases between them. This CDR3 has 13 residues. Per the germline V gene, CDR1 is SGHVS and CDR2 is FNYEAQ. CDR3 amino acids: CASSLGRADTQYF. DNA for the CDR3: TGTGCCAGCAGCTTAGGAAGGGCGGATACGCAGTATTTT.

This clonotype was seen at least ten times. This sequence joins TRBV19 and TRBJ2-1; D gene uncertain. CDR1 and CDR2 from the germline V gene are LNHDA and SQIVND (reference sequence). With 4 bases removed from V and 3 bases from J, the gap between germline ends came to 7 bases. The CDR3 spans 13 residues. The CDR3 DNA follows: TGTGCCAGTAGTACTCAGGTCTACAATGAGCAGTTCTTC. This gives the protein CASSTQVYNEQFF.

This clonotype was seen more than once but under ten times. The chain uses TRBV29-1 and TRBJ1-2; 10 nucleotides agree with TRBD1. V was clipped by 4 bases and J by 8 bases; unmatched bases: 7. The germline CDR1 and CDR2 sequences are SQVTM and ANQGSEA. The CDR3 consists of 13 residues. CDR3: CSVGQGAMRGYTF. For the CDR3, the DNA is TGCAGCGTTGGACAGGGGGCCATGAGGGGCTACACCTTC.

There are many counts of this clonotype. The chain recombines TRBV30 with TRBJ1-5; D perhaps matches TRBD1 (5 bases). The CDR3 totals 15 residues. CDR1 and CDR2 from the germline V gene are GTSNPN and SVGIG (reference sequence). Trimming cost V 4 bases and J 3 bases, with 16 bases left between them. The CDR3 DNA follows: TGTGCCTGGACACCGGGGCAGATATACAATCAGCCCCAGCATTTT. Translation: CAWTPGQIYNQPQHF. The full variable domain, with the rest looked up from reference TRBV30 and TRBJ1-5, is SQTIHQWPATLVQPVGSPLSLECTVEGTSNPNLYWYRQAAGRGLQLLFYSVGIGQISSEVPQNLSASRPQDRQFILSSKKLLLSDSGFYLCAWTPGQIYNQPQHFGDGTRLSIL.

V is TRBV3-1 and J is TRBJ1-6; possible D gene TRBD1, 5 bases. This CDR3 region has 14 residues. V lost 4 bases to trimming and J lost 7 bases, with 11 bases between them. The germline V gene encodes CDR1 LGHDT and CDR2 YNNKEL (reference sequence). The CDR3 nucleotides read TGTGCCAGCAGCCCGGGGGTTTACAATTCACCCCTCCACTTT. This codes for CASSPGVYNSPLHF. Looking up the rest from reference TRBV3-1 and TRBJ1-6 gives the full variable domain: DTAVSQTPKYLVTQMGNDKSIKCEQNLGHDTMYWYKQDSKKFLKIMFSYNNKELIINETVPNRFSPKSPDKAHLNLHINSLELGDSAVYFCASSPGVYNSPLHFGNGTRLTVT.

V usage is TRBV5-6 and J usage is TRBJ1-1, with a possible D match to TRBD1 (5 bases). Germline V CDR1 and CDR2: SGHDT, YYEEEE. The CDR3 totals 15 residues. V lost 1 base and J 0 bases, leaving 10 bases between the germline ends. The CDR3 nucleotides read TGTGCCAGCAGCTTGCCCCCAGGGTTGAACACTGAAGCTTTCTTT. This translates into CASSLPPGLNTEAFF.

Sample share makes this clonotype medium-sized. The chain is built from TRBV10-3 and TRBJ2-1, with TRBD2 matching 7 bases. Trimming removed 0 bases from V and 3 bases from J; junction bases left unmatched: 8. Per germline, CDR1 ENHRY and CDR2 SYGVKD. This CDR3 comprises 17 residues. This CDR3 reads CAISESAASGDYNEQFF. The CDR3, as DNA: TGTGCCATCAGTGAGTCGGCAGCTAGCGGTGACTACAATGAGCAGTTCTTC.

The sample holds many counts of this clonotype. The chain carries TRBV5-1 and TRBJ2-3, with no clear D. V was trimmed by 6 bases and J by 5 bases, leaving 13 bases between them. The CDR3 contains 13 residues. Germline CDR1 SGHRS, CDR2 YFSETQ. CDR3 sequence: CASTSPGKDTQYF. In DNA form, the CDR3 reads TGCGCCAGCACGTCCCCAGGAAAAGATACGCAGTATTTT.

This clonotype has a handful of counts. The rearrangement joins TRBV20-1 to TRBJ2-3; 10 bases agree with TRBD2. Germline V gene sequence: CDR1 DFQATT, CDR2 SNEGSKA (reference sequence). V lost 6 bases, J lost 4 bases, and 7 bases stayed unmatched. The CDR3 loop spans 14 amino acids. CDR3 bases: TGCAGTGCCGAAGCGGGGGGGCCCCCAGATACGCAGTATTTT. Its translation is CSAEAGGPPDTQYF.

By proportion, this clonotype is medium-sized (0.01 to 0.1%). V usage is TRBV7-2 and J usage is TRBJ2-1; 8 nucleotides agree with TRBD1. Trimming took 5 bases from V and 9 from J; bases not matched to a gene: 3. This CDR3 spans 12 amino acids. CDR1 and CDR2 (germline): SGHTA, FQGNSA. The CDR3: CASSLTGVEQFF. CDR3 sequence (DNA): TGTGCCAGCAGCCTGACAGGGGTTGAGCAGTTCTTC.

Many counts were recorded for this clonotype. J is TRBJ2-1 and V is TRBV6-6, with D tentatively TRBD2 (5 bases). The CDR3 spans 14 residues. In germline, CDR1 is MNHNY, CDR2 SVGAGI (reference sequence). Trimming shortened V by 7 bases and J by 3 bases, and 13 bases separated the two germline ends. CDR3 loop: CASTISGNYNEQFF. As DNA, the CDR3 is TGTGCCAGCACCATAAGCGGTAACTACAATGAGCAGTTCTTC.

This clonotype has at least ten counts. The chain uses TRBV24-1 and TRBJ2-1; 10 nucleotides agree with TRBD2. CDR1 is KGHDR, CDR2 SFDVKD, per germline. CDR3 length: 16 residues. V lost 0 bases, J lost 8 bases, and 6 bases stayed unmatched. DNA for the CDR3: TGTGCCACCAGTGATTTGGCTAGCGGGGGACTTCATGAGCAGTTCTTC. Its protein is CATSDLASGGLHEQFF.

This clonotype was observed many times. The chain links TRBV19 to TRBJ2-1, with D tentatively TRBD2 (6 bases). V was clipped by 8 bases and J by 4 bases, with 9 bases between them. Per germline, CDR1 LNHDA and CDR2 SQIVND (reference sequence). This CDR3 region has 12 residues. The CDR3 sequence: CASRGGYNEQFF. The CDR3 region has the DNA TGTGCCAGTCGAGGAGGGTACAATGAGCAGTTCTTC.

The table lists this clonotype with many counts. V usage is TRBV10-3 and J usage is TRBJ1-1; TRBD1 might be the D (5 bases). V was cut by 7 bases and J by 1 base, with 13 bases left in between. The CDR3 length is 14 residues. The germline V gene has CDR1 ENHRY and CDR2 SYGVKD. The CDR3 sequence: CAINPGRENTEAFF. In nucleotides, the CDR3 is TGTGCCATCAATCCGGGACGGGAGAACACTGAAGCTTTCTTT.

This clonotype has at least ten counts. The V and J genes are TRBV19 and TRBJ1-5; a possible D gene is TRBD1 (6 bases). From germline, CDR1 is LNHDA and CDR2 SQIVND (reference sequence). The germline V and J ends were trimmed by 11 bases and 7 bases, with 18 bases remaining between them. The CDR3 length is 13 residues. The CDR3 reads CAGGWGTRQPQHF. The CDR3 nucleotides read TGTGCCGGAGGGTGGGGGACACGGCAGCCCCAGCATTTT.

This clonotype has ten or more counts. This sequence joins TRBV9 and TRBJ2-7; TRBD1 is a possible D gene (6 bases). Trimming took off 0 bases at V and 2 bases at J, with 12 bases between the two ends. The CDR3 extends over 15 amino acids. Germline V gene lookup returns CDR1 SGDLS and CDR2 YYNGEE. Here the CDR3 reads CASSVGQGTAYEQYF. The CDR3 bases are TGTGCCAGCAGCGTAGGTCAGGGGACGGCCTACGAGCAGTACTTC.

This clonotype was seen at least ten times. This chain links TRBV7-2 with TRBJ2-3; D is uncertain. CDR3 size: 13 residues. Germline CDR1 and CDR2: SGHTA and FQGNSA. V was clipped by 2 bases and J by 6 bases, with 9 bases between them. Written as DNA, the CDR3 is TGTGCCAGCAGCTTATCGATCGGGGATACGCAGTATTTT. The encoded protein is CASSLSIGDTQYF. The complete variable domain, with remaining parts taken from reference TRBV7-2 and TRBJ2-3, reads GAGVSQSPSNKVTEKGKDVELRCDPISGHTALYWYRQSLGQGLEFLIYFQGNSAPDKSGLPSDRFSAERTGGSVSTLTIQRTQQEDSAVYLCASSLSIGDTQYFGPGTRLTVL.

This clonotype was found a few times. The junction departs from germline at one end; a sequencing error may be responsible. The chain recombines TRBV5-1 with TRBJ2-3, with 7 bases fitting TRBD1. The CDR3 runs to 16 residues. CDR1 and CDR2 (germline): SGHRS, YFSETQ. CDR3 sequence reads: CASSLEGGWGTDTEYF. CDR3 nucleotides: TGCGCCAGCAGCTTGGAAGGGGGCTGGGGCACAGATACGGAGTATTTT.

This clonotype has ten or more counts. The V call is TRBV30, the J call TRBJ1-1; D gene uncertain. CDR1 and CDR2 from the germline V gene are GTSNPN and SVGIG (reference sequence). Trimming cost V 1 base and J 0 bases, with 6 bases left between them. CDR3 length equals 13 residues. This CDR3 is CAWSGVLNTEAFF. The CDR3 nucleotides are TGTGCCTGGAGTGGGGTTTTGAACACTGAAGCTTTCTTT.

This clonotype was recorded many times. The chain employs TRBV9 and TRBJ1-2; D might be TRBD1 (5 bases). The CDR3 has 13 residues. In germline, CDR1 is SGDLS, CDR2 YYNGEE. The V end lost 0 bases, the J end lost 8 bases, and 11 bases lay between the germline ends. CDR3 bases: TGTGCCAGCAGCGTAGCAGGGCAACCGGGCTACACCTTC. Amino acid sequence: CASSVAGQPGYTF.